This TCR beta chain was observed in a study of blood T cell repertoires in COVID-19. Study at large: T cells, B-cell-depleted T cells, or PBMCs supplied cDNA or gDNA.

Across about two dozen US areas, participants ranged in age from about 18 to 100 years. The study recruited exposed participants who had met a COVID-19 case within 2 weeks before entry. This clone was seen once. Some clones are missing from TCRdb's copy, which holds only in-frame ones; the method was immunoSEQ multiplex PCR. The repertoire holds about 180,000 clones, with around 80% as singletons. There are 16 residues in the CDR3. Germline V gives CDR1 SGHNT, CDR2 YENEEA. V was cut by 5 bases and J by 2 bases, with 16 bases left in between. The TCR sequence derives from a man aged 55 to 70 who had been exposed to COVID-19. Input material: PBMCs or T cells enriched from blood (not recorded which). V and J are TRBV11-3 and TRBJ2-1; D call uncertain. The CDR3 DNA sequence: TGTGCCAGCAGCCAAGGATCGAGTAGCACCTACAATGAGCAGTTCTTC. It translates to CASSQGSSSTYNEQFF.